This entry features one T cell receptor beta chain sequence. The sample comes from a study of blood T cell repertoires in COVID-19. For the study at large: Researchers got acute and convalescent COVID-19 samples from the United States, Italy and Spain. PBMCs, B-cell-depleted T cells, or T cells were the source of the cDNA or gDNA that made up the material.

The J segment lost 6 bases and the V segment lost 6 bases, leaving 10 bases of the junction unmatched. CDR1 MDHEN and CDR2 SYDVKM come from the germline V gene. The CDR3 length is 14 residues. Sequencing used immunoSEQ multiplex PCR; TCRdb keeps in-frame clones, though not all of them. The profile shows 70,000 to 95,000 clones, approximately 92% of them singletons. Input material: peripheral blood. The receptor comes from a woman in her sixties with active COVID-19. The chain has TRBV28 and TRBJ2-7; 8 bases are a match to TRBD1. CDR3 sequence: CASRKPGQDSEQYF. The CDR3 region has the DNA TGTGCCAGCAGAAAACCGGGACAGGACTCCGAGCAGTACTTC.